This is a list of T cell receptor beta chains from one sample in a study of identifying expanded T cells in peripheral blood. Using immunoSEQ multiplex PCR, the repertoire was profiled, and TCRdb retains in-frame clones only, with some absent. Found here are 90,000 or so clones, approximately 86% of them singletons; the top ten hold over 5%. The sequencing sample was made of blood. The receptors shown here come from a person aged 18 to 75 in good health. The CDR3 runs from the conserved cysteine through the conserved F or W. Fields, in order: CDR3 protein, CDR3 DNA, V gene, clone size, J gene, D gene. The D gene is left open where the match is weak. Only some rows state a clone size, as once, few, many or a class for expanded clones.

CASGRVPGPDEKLFF | TGCGCCAGCGGGCGGGTACCGGGACCCGATGAAAAACTGTTTTTT | TRBV5-1 | NA | TRBJ1-4 | NA
CASRGVTGELFF | TGCGCCAGCAGGGGGGTAACCGGGGAGCTGTTTTTT | TRBV5-1 | NA | TRBJ2-2 | NA
CASSLEGQGGNNEQFF | TGTGCCAGCAGCTTAGAGGGACAGGGGGGAAACAATGAGCAGTTCTTC | TRBV11-2 | NA | TRBJ2-1 | TRBD1
CASSQRGPGAYEQYF | TGTGCCAGCAGTCAAAGAGGGCCGGGAGCCTACGAGCAGTACTTC | TRBV7-2 | NA | TRBJ2-7 | NA
CASSSDLGNSPLHF | TGTGCCAGCTCTTCGGACTTGGGGAATTCACCCCTCCACTTT | TRBV18 | once | TRBJ1-6 | NA
CASSPPASNTGELFF | TGTGCCAGCAGCCCCCCGGCCTCGAACACCGGGGAGCTGTTTTTT | TRBV9 | NA | TRBJ2-2 | NA
CASSLGVVEGYTF | TGTGCCAGCAGCTTAGGTGTCGTAGAGGGCTACACCTTC | TRBV7-9 | few | TRBJ1-2 | NA
CASNSDRRNTGELFF | TGTGCCAGCAATTCGGACAGGAGAAACACCGGGGAGCTGTTTTTT | TRBV6-5 | NA | TRBJ2-2 | TRBD1
CASSSYRDRVVKGSYEQYF | TGTGCCAGTAGCTCCTACCGGGACAGGGTGGTAAAAGGAAGCTACGAGCAGTACTTC | TRBV19 | NA | TRBJ2-7 | TRBD1
CASTPGQVSQPQHF | TGTGCCAGTACTCCGGGACAGGTGTCTCAGCCCCAGCATTTT | TRBV19 | NA | TRBJ1-5 | TRBD1
CASSLPGFGALHF | TGTGCCAGCAGTTTGCCAGGTTTCGGAGCCCTCCACTTT | TRBV28 | NA | TRBJ1-6 | NA
CASSSGQINEQFF | TGTGCCAGCAGCTCGGGACAGATCAATGAGCAGTTCTTC | TRBV7-9 | NA | TRBJ2-1 | TRBD1